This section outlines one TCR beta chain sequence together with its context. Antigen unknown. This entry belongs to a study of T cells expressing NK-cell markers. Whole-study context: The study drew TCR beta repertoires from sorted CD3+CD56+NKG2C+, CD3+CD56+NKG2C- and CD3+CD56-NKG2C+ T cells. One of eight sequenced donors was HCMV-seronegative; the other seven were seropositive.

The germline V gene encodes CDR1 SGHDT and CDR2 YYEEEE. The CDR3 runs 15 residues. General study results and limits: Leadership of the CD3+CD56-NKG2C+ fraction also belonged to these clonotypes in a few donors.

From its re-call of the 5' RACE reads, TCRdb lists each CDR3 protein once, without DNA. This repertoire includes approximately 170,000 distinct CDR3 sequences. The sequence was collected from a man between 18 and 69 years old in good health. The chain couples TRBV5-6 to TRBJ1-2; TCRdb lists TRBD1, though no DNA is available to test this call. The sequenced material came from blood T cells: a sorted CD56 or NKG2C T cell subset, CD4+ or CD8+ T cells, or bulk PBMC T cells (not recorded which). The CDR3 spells CASSLGTGGYYGYTF.